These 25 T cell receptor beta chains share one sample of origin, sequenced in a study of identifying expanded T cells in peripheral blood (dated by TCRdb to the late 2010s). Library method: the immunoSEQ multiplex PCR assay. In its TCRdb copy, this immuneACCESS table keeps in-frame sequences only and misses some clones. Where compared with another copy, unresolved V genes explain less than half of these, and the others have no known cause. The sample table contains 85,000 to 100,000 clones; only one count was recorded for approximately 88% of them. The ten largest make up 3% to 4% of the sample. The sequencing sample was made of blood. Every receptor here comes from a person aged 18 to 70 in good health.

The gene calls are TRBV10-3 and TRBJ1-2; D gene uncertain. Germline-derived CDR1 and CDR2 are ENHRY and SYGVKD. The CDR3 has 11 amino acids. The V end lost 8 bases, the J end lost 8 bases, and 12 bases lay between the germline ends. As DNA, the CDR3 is TGTGCCATCGGCCGGGGTGGGGGCTACACCTTC. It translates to CAIGRGGGYTF.

Here the CDR3 reads CASIGTAGSVDNEQFF. The DNA for the CDR3 is TGTGCCAGCATCGGGACGGCGGGTTCCGTCGACAATGAGCAGTTCTTC. The chain uses TRBV7-9 and TRBJ2-1; D may be TRBD1 or TRBD2 (5 bases each). Germline V gene data show CDR1 as SEHNR and CDR2 as FQNEAQ (reference sequence). V lost 7 bases, J lost 5 bases, and 21 bases lay in between. The CDR3 covers 16 residues.

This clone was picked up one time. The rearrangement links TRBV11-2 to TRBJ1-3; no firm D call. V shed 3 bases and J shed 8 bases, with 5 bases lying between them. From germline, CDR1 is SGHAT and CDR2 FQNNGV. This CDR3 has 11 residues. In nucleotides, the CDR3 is TGTGCCAGCAGCTTTCGAGACACCATATATTTT. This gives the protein CASSFRDTIYF.

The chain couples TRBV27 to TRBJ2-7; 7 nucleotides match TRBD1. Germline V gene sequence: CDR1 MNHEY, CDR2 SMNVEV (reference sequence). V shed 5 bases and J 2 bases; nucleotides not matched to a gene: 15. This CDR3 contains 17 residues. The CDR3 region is CASSPRQGIRQAYEQYF. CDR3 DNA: TGTGCCAGCAGTCCCCGACAGGGAATACGACAAGCCTACGAGCAGTACTTC.

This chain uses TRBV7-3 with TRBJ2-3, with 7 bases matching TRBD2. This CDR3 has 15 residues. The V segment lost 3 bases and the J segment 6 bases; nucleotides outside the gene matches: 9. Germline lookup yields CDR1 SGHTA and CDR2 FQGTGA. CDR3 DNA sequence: TGTGCCAGCAGCTTGCAGCGGACCGGGGGGGATACGCAGTATTTT. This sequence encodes CASSLQRTGGDTQYF.

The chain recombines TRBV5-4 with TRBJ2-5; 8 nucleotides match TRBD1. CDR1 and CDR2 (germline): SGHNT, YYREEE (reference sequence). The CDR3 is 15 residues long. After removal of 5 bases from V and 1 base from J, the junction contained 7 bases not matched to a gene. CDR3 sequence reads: CASSSPGQAQETQYF. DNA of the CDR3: TGTGCCAGCAGTTCCCCGGGACAGGCCCAAGAGACCCAGTACTTC.

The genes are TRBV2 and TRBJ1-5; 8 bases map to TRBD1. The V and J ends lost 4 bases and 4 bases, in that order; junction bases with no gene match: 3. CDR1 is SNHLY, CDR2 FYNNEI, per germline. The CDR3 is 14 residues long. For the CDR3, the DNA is TGTGCCAGCAGTGCCACAGGGGGGAATCAGCCCCAGCATTTT. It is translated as CASSATGGNQPQHF.

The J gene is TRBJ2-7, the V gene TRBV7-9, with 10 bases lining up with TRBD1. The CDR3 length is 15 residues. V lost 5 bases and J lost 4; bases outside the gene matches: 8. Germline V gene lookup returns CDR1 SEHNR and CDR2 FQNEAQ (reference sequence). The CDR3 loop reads CASSLKGTGEYEQYF. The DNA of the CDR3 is TGTGCCAGCAGCCTCAAAGGGACAGGGGAATACGAGCAGTACTTC. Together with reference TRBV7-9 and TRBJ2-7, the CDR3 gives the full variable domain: DTGVSQNPRHKITKRGQNVTFRCDPISEHNRLYWYRQTLGQGPEFLTYFQNEAQLEKSRLLSDRFSAERPKGSFSTLEIQRTEQGDSAMYLCASSLKGTGEYEQYFGPGTRLTVT.

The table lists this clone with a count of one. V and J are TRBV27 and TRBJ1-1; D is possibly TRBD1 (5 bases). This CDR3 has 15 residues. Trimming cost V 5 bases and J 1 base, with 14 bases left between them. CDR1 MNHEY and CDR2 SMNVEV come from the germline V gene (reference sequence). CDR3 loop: CASSATGTGNTEAFF. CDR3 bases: TGTGCCAGCAGTGCCACGGGGACGGGGAACACTGAAGCTTTCTTT.

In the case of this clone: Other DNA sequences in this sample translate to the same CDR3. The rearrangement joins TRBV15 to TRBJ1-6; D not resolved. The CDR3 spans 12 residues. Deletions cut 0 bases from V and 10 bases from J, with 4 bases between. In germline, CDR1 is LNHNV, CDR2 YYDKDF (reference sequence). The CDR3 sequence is CATSRENSPLHF. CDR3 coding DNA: TGTGCCACCAGCAGAGAAAACTCACCCCTCCACTTT.

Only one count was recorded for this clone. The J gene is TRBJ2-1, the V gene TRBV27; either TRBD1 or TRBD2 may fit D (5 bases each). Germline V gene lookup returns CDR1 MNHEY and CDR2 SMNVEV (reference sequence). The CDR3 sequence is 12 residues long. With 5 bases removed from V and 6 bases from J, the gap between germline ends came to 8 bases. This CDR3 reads CASSIGGNEQFF. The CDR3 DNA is TGTGCCAGCAGTATTGGGGGCAATGAGCAGTTCTTC.

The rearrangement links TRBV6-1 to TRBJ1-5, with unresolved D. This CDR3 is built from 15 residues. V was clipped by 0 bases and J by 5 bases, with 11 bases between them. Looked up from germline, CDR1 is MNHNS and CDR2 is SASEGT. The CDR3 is CASSEARQSDQPQHF. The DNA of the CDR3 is TGTGCCAGCAGTGAAGCGCGGCAGTCCGATCAGCCCCAGCATTTT.

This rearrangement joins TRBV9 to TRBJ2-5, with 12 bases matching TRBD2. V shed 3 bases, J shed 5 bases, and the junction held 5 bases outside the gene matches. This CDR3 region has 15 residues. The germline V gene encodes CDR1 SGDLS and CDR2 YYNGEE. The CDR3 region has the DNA TGTGCCAGCAGCGCCGGACTAGCGGGGATGGAGACCCAGTACTTC. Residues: CASSAGLAGMETQYF.

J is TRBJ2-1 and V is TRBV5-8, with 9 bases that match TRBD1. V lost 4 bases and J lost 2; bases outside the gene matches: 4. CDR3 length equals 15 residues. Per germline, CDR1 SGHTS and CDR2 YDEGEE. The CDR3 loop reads CASSNTGGAYNEQFF. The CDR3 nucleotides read TGTGCCAGCAGCAATACAGGGGGCGCCTACAATGAGCAGTTCTTC.

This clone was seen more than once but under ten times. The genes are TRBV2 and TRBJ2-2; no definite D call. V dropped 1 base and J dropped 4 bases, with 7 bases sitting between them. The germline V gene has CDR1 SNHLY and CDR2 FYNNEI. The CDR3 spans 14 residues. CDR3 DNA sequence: TGTGCCAGCAGTGAAGTAGCAGGCACCGGGGAGCTGTTTTTT. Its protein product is CASSEVAGTGELFF.

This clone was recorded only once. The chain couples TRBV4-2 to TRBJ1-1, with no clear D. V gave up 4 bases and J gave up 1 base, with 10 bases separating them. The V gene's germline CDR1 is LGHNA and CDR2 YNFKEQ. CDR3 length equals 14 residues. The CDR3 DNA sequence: TGTGCCAGCAGCCCCGTTCGTGGGAACACTGAAGCTTTCTTT. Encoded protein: CASSPVRGNTEAFF.

The CDR3 DNA reads as TGTGCCACCAGATTCTTACCAGGGGACACTGAAGCTTTCTTT. It encodes CATRFLPGDTEAFF. This sequence joins TRBV15 and TRBJ1-1, with D possibly TRBD1 on 6 matching bases. CDR1 LNHNV and CDR2 YYDKDF come from the germline V gene (reference sequence). The CDR3 is 14 amino acids. V gave up 6 bases and J gave up 3 bases, with 14 bases separating them.

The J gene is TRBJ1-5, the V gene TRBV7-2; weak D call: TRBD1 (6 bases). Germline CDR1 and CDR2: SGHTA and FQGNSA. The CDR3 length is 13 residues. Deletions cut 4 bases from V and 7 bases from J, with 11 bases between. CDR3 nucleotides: TGTGCCAGCAGCTCACAGGGACACCAGCCCCAGCATTTT. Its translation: CASSSQGHQPQHF. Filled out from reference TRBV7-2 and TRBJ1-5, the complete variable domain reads GAGVSQSPSNKVTEKGKDVELRCDPISGHTALYWYRQSLGQGLEFLIYFQGNSAPDKSGLPSDRFSAERTGGSVSTLTIQRTQQEDSAVYLCASSSQGHQPQHFGDGTRLSIL.

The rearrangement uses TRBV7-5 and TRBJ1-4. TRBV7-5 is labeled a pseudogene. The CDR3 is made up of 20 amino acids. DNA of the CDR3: TGTGTCAGAAGCTTAGCTCGGTTCACGGGTGGCACCACAACTAATGAAAAACTGTTTTTT. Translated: CVRSLARFTGGTTTNEKLFF.

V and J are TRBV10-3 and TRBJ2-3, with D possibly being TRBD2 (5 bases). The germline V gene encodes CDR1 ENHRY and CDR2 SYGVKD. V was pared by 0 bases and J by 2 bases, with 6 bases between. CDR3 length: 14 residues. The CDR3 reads CAISESEVTDTQYF. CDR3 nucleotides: TGTGCCATCAGTGAGTCGGAGGTCACAGATACGCAGTATTTT.

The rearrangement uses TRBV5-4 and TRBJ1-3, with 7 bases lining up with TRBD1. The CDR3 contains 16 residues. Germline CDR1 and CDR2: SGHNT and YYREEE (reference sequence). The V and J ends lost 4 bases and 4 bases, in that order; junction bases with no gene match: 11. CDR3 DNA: TGTGCCAGCAGCATTGACAGGGTTCAGACAGGAAACACCATATATTTT. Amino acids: CASSIDRVQTGNTIYF.

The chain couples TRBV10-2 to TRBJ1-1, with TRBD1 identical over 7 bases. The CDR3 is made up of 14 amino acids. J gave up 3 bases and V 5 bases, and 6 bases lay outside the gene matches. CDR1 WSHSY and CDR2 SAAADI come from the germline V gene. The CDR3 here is CASSRDRAYTEAFF. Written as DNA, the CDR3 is TGCGCCAGCAGTCGAGACAGGGCTTACACTGAAGCTTTCTTT.

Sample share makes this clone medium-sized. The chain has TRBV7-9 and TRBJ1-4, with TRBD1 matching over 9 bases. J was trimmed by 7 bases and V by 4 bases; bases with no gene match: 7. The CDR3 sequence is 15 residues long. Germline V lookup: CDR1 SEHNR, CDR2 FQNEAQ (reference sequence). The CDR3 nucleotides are TGTGCCAGCAGCTCCCGGGACAGGGCGGGTGAAAAACTGTTTTTT. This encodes CASSSRDRAGEKLFF. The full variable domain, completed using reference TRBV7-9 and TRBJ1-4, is DTGVSQNPRHKITKRGQNVTFRCDPISEHNRLYWYRQTLGQGPEFLTYFQNEAQLEKSRLLSDRFSAERPKGSFSTLEIQRTEQGDSAMYLCASSSRDRAGEKLFFGSGTQLSVL.

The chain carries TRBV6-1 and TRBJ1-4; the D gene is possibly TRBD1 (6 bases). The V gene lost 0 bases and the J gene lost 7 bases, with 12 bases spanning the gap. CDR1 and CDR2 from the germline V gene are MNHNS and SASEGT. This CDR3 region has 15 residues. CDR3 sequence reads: CASSEAAGGVEKLFF. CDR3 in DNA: TGTGCCAGCAGTGAAGCGGCCGGGGGCGTTGAAAAACTGTTTTTT.

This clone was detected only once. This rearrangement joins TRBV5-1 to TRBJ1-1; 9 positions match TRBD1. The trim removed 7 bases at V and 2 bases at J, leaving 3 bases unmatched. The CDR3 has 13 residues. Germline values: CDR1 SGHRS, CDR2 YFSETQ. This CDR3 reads CASSDRGNTEAFF. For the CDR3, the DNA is TGCGCCAGCTCGGACAGGGGAAACACTGAAGCTTTCTTT.